This entry features one TCR beta chain sequence. The antigen remains unidentified. This specimen comes from a study of CD8 T cells in Susac syndrome. Study-wide results and caveats: The study admitted that it had a relatively small number of individuals in its TCR sequencing and HLA analysis.

Random hexamers were used to reverse transcribe the RNA input (0.5 to 1 ug). The method of amplification for TCR beta CDR3 was immunoSEQ multiplex PCR, covering 54 Vbeta and 13 Jbeta. MiXCR, applied by TCRdb to the immunoSEQ multiplex PCR reads, yields one record per CDR3 protein. The sample holds some 140,000 distinct CDR3 sequences, roughly 94% seen once. The CD8+ and CD4+ T cells were isolated magnetically using a negative isolation approach, whereas the TEMRA cells were enriched by FACS. The sequencing input was CD8+ T cells from PBMCs. This TCR came from a human donor with Susac syndrome.

In nucleotides, the CDR3 is TGCGCCAGCAGCCAACCGGGAAACACTGAAGCTTTCTTT. Translating gives CASSQPGNTEAFF. The chain joins TRBV4-1 to TRBJ1-1; D unclear. This CDR3 region has 13 residues. The V gene's germline CDR1 is MGHRA and CDR2 YSYEKL. V lost 2 bases to trimming and J lost 2 bases, with 6 bases between them.